A single sample gave rise to the 14 T cell receptor beta chains below, sequenced in a study of blood T cell repertoires in COVID-19. Sequenced by immunoSEQ multiplex PCR; TCRdb stores in-frame clones only, minus some. The table records under 200,000 clones, around 86% of them present only once. The source material was peripheral blood. The receptor source for this set is a woman older than 75 in a cohort sampled during active or convalescent COVID-19.

The chain links TRBV23-1 to TRBJ1-2; D is perhaps TRBD1 (6 bases). TRBV23-1 is treated as an ORF (open reading frame) with a function not yet certain. The V end lost 7 bases, the J end lost 4 bases, and 25 bases lay between the germline ends. CDR3 size: 17 residues. CDR3 nucleotides: TGCGCCAGCACCCCCATAGCACACAGGGTTCGGGTCTATGGCTACACCTTC. Amino acids: CASTPIAHRVRVYGYTF.

V is TRBV30 and J is TRBJ1-5, with 11 bases matching TRBD1. The CDR3 totals 15 residues. Germline V gene data show CDR1 as GTSNPN and CDR2 as SVGIG (reference sequence). V lost 4 bases, J lost 5 bases, and 7 bases stayed unmatched. The CDR3 spells CAWNQRGQGDQPQHF. The CDR3 nucleotides are TGTGCCTGGAACCAGAGGGGACAGGGGGATCAGCCCCAGCATTTT.

This clone occurred a few times. The chain employs TRBV20-1 and TRBJ1-2; D gene uncertain. Looked up from germline, CDR1 is DFQATT and CDR2 is SNEGSKA (reference sequence). Between the trimmed V and J ends, which lost 6 bases and 10 bases, there was a span of 9 bases. This CDR3 spans 9 amino acids. The CDR3 reads CSAYSAYTF. Here the CDR3 DNA reads TGCAGTGCCTACTCTGCCTACACCTTC.

This sequence joins TRBV11-2 and TRBJ1-6; D gene ambiguous. CDR3 length equals 16 residues. Germline V lookup: CDR1 SGHAT, CDR2 FQNNGV. The V and J ends lost 8 bases and 2 bases respectively, with 16 bases between them. The CDR3 bases are TGTGCCAGCTGCCATCGCCCCGGAGCCTATAATTCACCCCTCCACTTT. As protein: CASCHRPGAYNSPLHF.

This chain connects TRBV4-3 to TRBJ1-1, with TRBD1 matching over 8 bases. The length of the CDR3 is 16 residues. Germline V gene sequence: CDR1 LGHNA, CDR2 YSLEER. Trimming cost V 1 base and J 1 base; bases outside gene matches: 5. CDR3 residues: CASSQVAGTGNTEAFF. Written as DNA, the CDR3 is TGCGCCAGCAGCCAAGTTGCCGGGACAGGGAACACTGAAGCTTTCTTT.

The V gene is TRBV4-2, the J gene TRBJ2-3, with 8 bases fitting TRBD2. The CDR3 sequence is 16 residues long. CDR1 and CDR2 (germline): LGHNA, YNFKEQ. With V trimmed by 1 base and J by 4 bases, 7 bases remained unmatched. The CDR3 DNA is TGTGCCAGCAGCCAAGTTGGTAGCGGGACCCCAGATACGCAGTATTTT. This encodes CASSQVGSGTPDTQYF.

This clone was observed a single time. The chain carries TRBV4-1 and TRBJ2-5, with TRBD1 as a possible D gene (5 bases). Germline loops: CDR1 MGHRA, CDR2 YSYEKL. The CDR3 covers 15 residues. Trimming removed 1 base at V and 2 bases at J, with 11 bases between. The CDR3 region has the DNA TGCGCCAGCAGCCAAGGTTCGACAGCACAAGAGACCCAGTACTTC. Translation: CASSQGSTAQETQYF.

The chain recombines TRBV10-3 with TRBJ2-1; D possibly corresponds to TRBD1 (5 bases). This CDR3 spans 14 amino acids. CDR1 is ENHRY, CDR2 SYGVKD, per germline. V dropped 8 bases and J dropped 9 bases, with 20 bases sitting between them. The CDR3, as DNA: TGTGCCATCGGGAAGTCGGAGAGTAGGGGTGAGCAGTTCTTC. Translation gives CAIGKSESRGEQFF.

The chain uses TRBV6-5 and TRBJ1-2; D not resolved. Germline V CDR1 and CDR2: MNHEY, SVGAGI. The CDR3 spans 13 residues. Trimming cost V 2 bases and J 2 bases, with 6 bases left between them. The CDR3 sequence is CASSYVRNYGYTF. CDR3 nucleotides: TGTGCCAGCAGTTACGTTCGGAACTATGGCTACACCTTC.

The V and J genes are TRBV11-2 and TRBJ2-7, with D perhaps matching TRBD2 (6 bases). Germline loops: CDR1 SGHAT, CDR2 FQNNGV. V was cut by 6 bases and J by 3 bases, with 9 bases left in between. The CDR3 spans 12 residues. CDR3 in amino acids: CASSGGYYEQYF. For the CDR3, the DNA is TGTGCCAGCAGTGGAGGGTACTACGAGCAGTACTTC.

This clone showed up just once. This chain links TRBV5-1 with TRBJ2-1, with TRBD1 matching over 10 bases. The CDR3 is 14 residues long. CDR1 and CDR2 from the germline V gene are SGHRS and YFSETQ. V shed 3 bases, J shed 6 bases, and the junction held 3 bases outside the gene matches. The CDR3 sequence is CASSSGQGSNEQFF. CDR3 sequence (DNA): TGCGCCAGCAGCTCGGGACAGGGGTCCAATGAGCAGTTCTTC.

This clone occurred once. V usage is TRBV6-2 or TRBV6-3 and J usage is TRBJ1-1; no clear D. V shed 2 bases and J shed 6 bases, with 10 bases lying between them. This CDR3 has 13 residues. Germline loops: CDR1 MNHEY, CDR2 SVGEGT. The CDR3 nucleotides are TGTGCCAGCAGTTACAGTCGGGTCTCTGAAGCTTTCTTT. This gives the protein CASSYSRVSEAFF.

This chain links TRBV18 with TRBJ1-6; TRBD1 matches at 12 bases. CDR1 and CDR2 (germline): KGHSH, LQKENI. This CDR3 spans 18 amino acids. V gave up 5 bases and J gave up 6 bases; unmatched junction bases: 11. CDR3 sequence reads: CASSATGTGGGGNSPLHF. The CDR3 DNA follows: TGTGCCAGCTCAGCGACCGGGACAGGGGGCGGTGGTAATTCACCCCTCCACTTT.

The gene calls are TRBV7-8 and TRBJ1-1, with a possible D match to TRBD1 (5 bases). V lost 2 bases to trimming and J lost 4 bases, with 11 bases between them. CDR1 is SGHVS, CDR2 FQNEAQ, per germline. The CDR3 is 14 amino acids. CDR3 loop: CASSLLRGSTEAFF. The CDR3 DNA reads as TGTGCCAGCAGCTTACTCCGGGGGTCCACTGAAGCTTTCTTT.